What follows describes a single T cell receptor (beta chain). This specimen belongs to a study of blood T cell repertoires in COVID-19. Looking at the study overall: Donors in the United States, Italy and Spain gave samples during acute or convalescent COVID-19. T cells, B-cell-depleted T cells, or PBMCs supplied cDNA or gDNA.

Per the authors' pipeline: By means of reference gene primer amplification, nucleated cell counts were estimated. TCRdb's copy holds only in-frame clones and misses some; the assay was immunoSEQ multiplex PCR. For V, J and clone size, that table is used; D and trimming come from the DNA. In the table there are under 300,000 clones, over 75% of which are singletons. The CDR3 runs 15 residues. Germline V gene sequence: CDR1 SGHRS, CDR2 YFSETQ. The germline V and J ends were trimmed by 4 bases and 0 bases, with 14 bases remaining between them. The chain recombines TRBV5-1 with TRBJ2-7; tentatively, D is TRBD2 (6 bases). The TCR originated in a woman in her forties who had recovered from COVID-19. Sequenced: peripheral blood. CDR3 amino acids: CASSPGDGSSYEQYF. The CDR3 DNA follows: TGCGCCAGCAGCCCCGGGGACGGGAGCTCCTACGAGCAGTACTTC.